The source of this T cell receptor beta chain is a study of blood T cell repertoires in COVID-19. At the level of the study: Samples representing acute and convalescent COVID-19 were sourced from the United States, Italy and Spain. Sources were T cells, B-cell-depleted T cells, or PBMCs; the material itself was cDNA or gDNA.

CDR1 and CDR2 (germline): MNHEY, SMNVEV (reference sequence). This CDR3 contains 21 residues. V was clipped by 2 bases and J by 4 bases, with 27 bases between them. The data were produced by immunoSEQ multiplex PCR, yet TCRdb's version contains in-frame clones alone and is incomplete. Of some 240,000 clones listed, around 91% were seen once; the top ten hold 2.1%. The Seattle patients joined while their infection was active and were tracked longitudinally afterward. The source of this sequence is a woman aged 55 to 70 with COVID-19, enrolled during active disease. The chain employs TRBV27 and TRBJ2-6, with a weak D call TRBD1 (6 bases). What was sequenced was peripheral blood. CDR3 DNA sequence: TGTGCCAGCAGTTTAATCGGGAACAGGGCTCAAGTATTCGCCGGGGCCAACGTCCTGACTTTC. This codes for CASSLIGNRAQVFAGANVLTF.